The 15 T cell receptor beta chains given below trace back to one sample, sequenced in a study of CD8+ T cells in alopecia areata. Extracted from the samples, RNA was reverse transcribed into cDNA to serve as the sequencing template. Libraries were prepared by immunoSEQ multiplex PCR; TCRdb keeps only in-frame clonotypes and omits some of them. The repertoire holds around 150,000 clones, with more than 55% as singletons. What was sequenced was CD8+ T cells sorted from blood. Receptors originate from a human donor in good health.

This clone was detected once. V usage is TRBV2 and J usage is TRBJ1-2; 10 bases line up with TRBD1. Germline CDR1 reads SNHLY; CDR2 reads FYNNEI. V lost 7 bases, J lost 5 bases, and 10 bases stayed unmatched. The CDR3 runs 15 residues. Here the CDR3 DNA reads TGTGCCAGCACGAAGGGGACAGGGGCGACGTATGGCTACACCTTC. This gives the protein CASTKGTGATYGYTF. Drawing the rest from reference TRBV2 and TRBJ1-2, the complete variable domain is EPEVTQTPSHQVTQMGQEVILRCVPISNHLYFYWYRQILGQKVEFLVSFYNNEISEKSEIFDDQFSVERPDGSNFTLKIRSTKLEDSAMYFCASTKGTGATYGYTFGSGTRLTVV.

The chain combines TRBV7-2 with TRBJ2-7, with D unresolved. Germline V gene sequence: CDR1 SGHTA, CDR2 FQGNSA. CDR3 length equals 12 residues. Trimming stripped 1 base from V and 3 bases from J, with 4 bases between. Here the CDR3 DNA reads TGTGCCAGCAGCTTAGGTTACTACGAGCAGTACTTC. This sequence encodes CASSLGYYEQYF.

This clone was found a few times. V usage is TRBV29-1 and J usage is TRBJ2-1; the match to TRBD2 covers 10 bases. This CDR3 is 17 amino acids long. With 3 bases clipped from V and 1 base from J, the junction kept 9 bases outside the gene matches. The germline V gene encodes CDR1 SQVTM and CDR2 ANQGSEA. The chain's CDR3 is CSVDGLAGEMSYNEQFF. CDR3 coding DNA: TGCAGCGTTGACGGGCTAGCGGGAGAGATGTCCTACAATGAGCAGTTCTTC.

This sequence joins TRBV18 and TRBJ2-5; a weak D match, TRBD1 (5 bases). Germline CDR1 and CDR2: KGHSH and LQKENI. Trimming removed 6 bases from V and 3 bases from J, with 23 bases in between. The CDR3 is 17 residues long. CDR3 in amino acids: CASSQNPPDTDEETQYF. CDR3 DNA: TGTGCCAGCTCCCAAAACCCTCCGGACACGGACGAAGAGACCCAGTACTTC.

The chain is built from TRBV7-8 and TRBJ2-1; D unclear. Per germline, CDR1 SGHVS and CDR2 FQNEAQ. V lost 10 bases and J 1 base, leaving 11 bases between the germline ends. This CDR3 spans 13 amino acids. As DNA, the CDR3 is TGTGCCACTCAAGAAGATTCCTACAATGAGCAGTTCTTC. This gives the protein CATQEDSYNEQFF.

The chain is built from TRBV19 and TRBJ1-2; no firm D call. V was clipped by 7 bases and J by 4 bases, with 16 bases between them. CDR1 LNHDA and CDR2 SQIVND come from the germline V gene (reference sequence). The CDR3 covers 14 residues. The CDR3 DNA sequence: TGTGCCAGTACCGCTCCGGGTTTCTTCTATGGCTACACCTTC. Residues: CASTAPGFFYGYTF.

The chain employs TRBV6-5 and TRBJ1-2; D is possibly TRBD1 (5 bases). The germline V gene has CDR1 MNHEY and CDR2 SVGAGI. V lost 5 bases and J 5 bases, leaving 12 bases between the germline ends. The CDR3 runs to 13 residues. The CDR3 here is CASSGDDRYGYTF. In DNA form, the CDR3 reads TGTGCCAGCAGTGGGGACGACAGATATGGCTACACCTTC.

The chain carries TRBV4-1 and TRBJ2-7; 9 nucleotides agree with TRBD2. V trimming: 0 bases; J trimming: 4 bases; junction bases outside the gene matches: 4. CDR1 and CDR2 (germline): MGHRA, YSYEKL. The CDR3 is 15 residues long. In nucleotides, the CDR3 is TGCGCCAGCAGCCAAGACCTAGCGGGACATTACGAGCAGTACTTC. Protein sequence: CASSQDLAGHYEQYF.

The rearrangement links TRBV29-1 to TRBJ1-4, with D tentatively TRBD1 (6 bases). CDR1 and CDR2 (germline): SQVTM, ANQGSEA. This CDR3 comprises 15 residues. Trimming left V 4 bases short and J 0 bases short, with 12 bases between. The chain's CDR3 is CSVVGHHTTNEKLFF. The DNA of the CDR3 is TGCAGCGTTGTGGGACATCACACAACTAATGAAAAACTGTTTTTT. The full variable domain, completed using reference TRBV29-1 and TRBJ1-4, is SAVISQKPSRDICQRGTSLTIQCQVDSQVTMMFWYRQQPGQSLTLIATANQGSEATYESGFVIDKFPISRPNLTFSTLTVSNMSPEDSSIYLCSVVGHHTTNEKLFFGSGTQLSVL.

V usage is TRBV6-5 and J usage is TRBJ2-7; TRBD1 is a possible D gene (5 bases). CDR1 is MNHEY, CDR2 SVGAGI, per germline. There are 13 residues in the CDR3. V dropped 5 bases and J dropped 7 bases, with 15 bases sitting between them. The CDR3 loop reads CASSPTGIQEQYF. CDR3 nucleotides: TGTGCCAGCAGTCCCACAGGAATCCAGGAGCAGTACTTC.

CDR3 DNA: TGCGCCAGCAGCCAGAGACAGGGTCTCGCCAATCAGCCCCAGCATTTT. Amino acids: CASSQRQGLANQPQHF. The V gene is TRBV4-1, the J gene TRBJ1-5; 7 nucleotides agree with TRBD1. Germline V gene data show CDR1 as MGHRA and CDR2 as YSYEKL. After removal of 3 bases from V and 3 bases from J, the junction contained 8 bases not matched to a gene. This CDR3 spans 16 amino acids.

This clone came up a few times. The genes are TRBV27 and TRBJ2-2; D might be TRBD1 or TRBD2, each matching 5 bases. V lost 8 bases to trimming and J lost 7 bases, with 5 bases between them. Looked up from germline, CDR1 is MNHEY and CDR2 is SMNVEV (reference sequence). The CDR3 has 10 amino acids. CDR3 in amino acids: CASGGGELFF. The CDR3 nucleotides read TGTGCCAGCGGGGGCGGGGAGCTGTTTTTT.

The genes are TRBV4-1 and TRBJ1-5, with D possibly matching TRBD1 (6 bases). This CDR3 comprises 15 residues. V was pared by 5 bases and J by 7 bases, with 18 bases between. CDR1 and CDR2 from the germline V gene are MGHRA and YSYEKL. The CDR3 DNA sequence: TGCGCCAGCAGCAAATACACCGGGGGCGAGCAGCCCCAGCATTTT. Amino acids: CASSKYTGGEQPQHF.

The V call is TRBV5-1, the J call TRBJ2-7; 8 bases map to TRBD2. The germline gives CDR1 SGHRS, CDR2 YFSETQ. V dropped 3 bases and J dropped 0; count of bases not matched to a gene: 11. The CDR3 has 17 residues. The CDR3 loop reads CASSYISGTSGSYEQYF. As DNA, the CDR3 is TGCGCCAGCAGCTATATAAGCGGAACTAGCGGCTCCTACGAGCAGTACTTC.

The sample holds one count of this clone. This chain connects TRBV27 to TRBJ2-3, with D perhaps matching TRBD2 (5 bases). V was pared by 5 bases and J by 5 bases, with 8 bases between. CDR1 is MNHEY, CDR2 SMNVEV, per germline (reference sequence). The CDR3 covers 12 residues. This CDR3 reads CASSPRGDTQYF. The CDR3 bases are TGTGCCAGCAGTCCCCGGGGAGATACGCAGTATTTT.